A selection of T cell receptor beta chains follows, all from one sample in a study of T cells in Graves' hyperthyroidism and ophthalmopathy. MiXCR, applied by TCRdb to the multiplex PCR reads, yields one record per CDR3 protein. The sample lists 300,000 to 400,000 distinct CDR3 sequences, 21% seen once, with around 48% in the top ten. Sequenced input: blood. These receptors originate from a woman between 45 and 60 years old with Graves' hyperthyroidism. CDR3s include the opening cysteine and the closing phenylalanine or tryptophan. D genes are given only for firm matches. A row's size may be missing; if present it is once, few, many or a size class.

abundance: many
d_gene: .
len: 16
j_gene: TRBJ1-4
v_gene: TRBV15
CDR3nt: TGTGCCACCAGCCGAGATCTCCCGGGCGGTGGGGAAAAACTGTTTTTT
CDR3aa: CATSRDLPGGGEKLFF

abundance: .
d_gene: .
len: 12
j_gene: TRBJ1-6
v_gene: TRBV28
CDR3nt: TGTGTGACTGGGCCCTATAATTCACCCCTCCACTTT
CDR3aa: CVTGPYNSPLHF

abundance: many
d_gene: TRBD1
len: 15
j_gene: TRBJ2-7
v_gene: TRBV5-1
CDR3nt: TGCGCCAGCAGGTTCGGGACAGGTGACTCCTACGAGCAGTACTTC
CDR3aa: CASRFGTGDSYEQYF

abundance: many
d_gene: TRBD1
len: 14
j_gene: TRBJ2-5
v_gene: TRBV20-1
CDR3nt: TGCAGTGCTAGAAAGACAGGGGGATTGGAGACCCAGTACTTC
CDR3aa: CSARKTGGLETQYF

abundance: .
d_gene: .
len: 15
j_gene: TRBJ1-3
v_gene: TRBV27
CDR3nt: TGTGCCAGCAGTCCAGGGCCCCTCTCTGGAAACACCATATATTTT
CDR3aa: CASSPGPLSGNTIYF

abundance: .
d_gene: TRBD1
len: 15
j_gene: TRBJ2-3
v_gene: TRBV20-1
CDR3nt: TGCAGTGCTAGATCCTGGACAGGAAGCACAGATACGCAGTATTTT
CDR3aa: CSARSWTGSTDTQYF

abundance: many
d_gene: .
len: 15
j_gene: TRBJ2-7
v_gene: TRBV28
CDR3nt: TGTGCCAGCAGTCCCTCATCCGGGACGCGCCACGAGCAGTACTTC
CDR3aa: CASSPSSGTRHEQYF

abundance: .
d_gene: .
len: 15
j_gene: TRBJ1-5
v_gene: TRBV2
CDR3nt: TGTGCCAGCAGTGATTCGGGACAACGAAGTCAGCCCCAGCATTTT
CDR3aa: CASSDSGQRSQPQHF

abundance: few
d_gene: .
len: 13
j_gene: TRBJ2-2
v_gene: TRBV5-1
CDR3nt: TGCGCCAGCAGCTTGAAAGGGAACGGGGAGCTGTTTTTT
CDR3aa: CASSLKGNGELFF

abundance: .
d_gene: .
len: 17
j_gene: TRBJ2-3
v_gene: TRBV12-3/TRBV12-4
CDR3nt: TGTGCCAGCAGTTCGGTGCAGGGAAAACCAGGAGCAGATACGCAGTATTTT
CDR3aa: CASSSVQGKPGADTQYF

abundance: .
d_gene: .
len: 15
j_gene: TRBJ1-2
v_gene: TRBV7-9
CDR3nt: TGTGCCAGCAGCTTAAGACAGACTCCGAACTATGGCTACACCTTC
CDR3aa: CASSLRQTPNYGYTF

abundance: many
d_gene: .
len: 14
j_gene: TRBJ2-3
v_gene: TRBV7-2
CDR3nt: TGTGCCAGCAGCTACGGGACCCGCACAGATACGCAGTATTTT
CDR3aa: CASSYGTRTDTQYF

abundance: many
d_gene: .
len: 13
j_gene: TRBJ2-5
v_gene: TRBV20-1
CDR3nt: TGCAGTGCTAGAGAGACTAGGGCGGAGACCCAGTACTTC
CDR3aa: CSARETRAETQYF

abundance: .
d_gene: .
len: 13
j_gene: TRBJ2-3
v_gene: TRBV7-2
CDR3nt: TGTGCCAGCCTAGCGACTAGCACAGATACGCAGTATTTT
CDR3aa: CASLATSTDTQYF

abundance: .
d_gene: TRBD2
len: 15
j_gene: TRBJ2-1
v_gene: TRBV14
CDR3nt: TGTGCCAGCAGCTCATACGGGACTAGGGGCAATGAGCAGTTCTTC
CDR3aa: CASSSYGTRGNEQFF

abundance: few
d_gene: TRBD1
len: 13
j_gene: TRBJ1-2
v_gene: TRBV27
CDR3nt: TGTGCCAGCGCGACAGGGGGTACCTATGGCTACACCTTC
CDR3aa: CASATGGTYGYTF

abundance: many
d_gene: .
len: 14
j_gene: TRBJ2-1
v_gene: TRBV29-1
CDR3nt: TGCAGCGTTGAAGATCGGGTTAGGGTAGGTGAGCAGTTCTTC
CDR3aa: CSVEDRVRVGEQFF

abundance: few
d_gene: .
len: 16
j_gene: TRBJ1-4
v_gene: TRBV7-9
CDR3nt: TGTGCCAGCAGCTCCGCCCTCGAAAGGATTAATGAAAAACTGTTTTTT
CDR3aa: CASSSALERINEKLFF

abundance: few
d_gene: TRBD1
len: 13
j_gene: TRBJ2-7
v_gene: TRBV9
CDR3nt: TGTGCCAGCAACCGGGACAGGGGTTCCGAGCAGTACTTC
CDR3aa: CASNRDRGSEQYF

abundance: .
d_gene: .
len: 15
j_gene: TRBJ2-3
v_gene: TRBV5-6
CDR3nt: TGTGCCAGCAGCTTGGGCGGACAGTACACAGATACGCAGTATTTT
CDR3aa: CASSLGGQYTDTQYF

abundance: .
d_gene: TRBD1
len: 15
j_gene: TRBJ1-3
v_gene: TRBV5-8
CDR3nt: TGTGCCAGCAGCTCCTGGACAGGCCCTGGAAACACCATATATTTT
CDR3aa: CASSSWTGPGNTIYF

abundance: many
d_gene: TRBD1
len: 15
j_gene: TRBJ2-2
v_gene: TRBV24-1
CDR3nt: TGTGCCACCAGTGATTCTGACAGGGCGGTCGGGGAGCTGTTTTTT
CDR3aa: CATSDSDRAVGELFF

abundance: few
d_gene: TRBD2
len: 15
j_gene: TRBJ2-7
v_gene: TRBV28
CDR3nt: TGTGCCAGCAGTCCTAGCGGGAGCGGGAAGAACGAGCAGTACTTC
CDR3aa: CASSPSGSGKNEQYF

abundance: .
d_gene: TRBD2
len: 16
j_gene: TRBJ2-1
v_gene: TRBV10-3
CDR3nt: TGTGCCAGCAGCGAATCTCCCGGGACTAGCAGCCATGAGCAGTTCTTC
CDR3aa: CASSESPGTSSHEQFF

abundance: many
d_gene: TRBD2
len: 14
j_gene: TRBJ2-3
v_gene: TRBV10-3
CDR3nt: TGTGCCATCAGCGCTAGCGGGGGCCCAGATACGCAGTATTTT
CDR3aa: CAISASGGPDTQYF

abundance: many
d_gene: TRBD2
len: 16
j_gene: TRBJ2-7
v_gene: TRBV6-5
CDR3nt: TGTGCCAGCAGTTACTCGACTAGCGGGGGGACTTACGAGCAGTACTTC
CDR3aa: CASSYSTSGGTYEQYF

abundance: many
d_gene: TRBD1
len: 14
j_gene: TRBJ1-2
v_gene: TRBV12-3/TRBV12-4
CDR3nt: TGTGCCAGCAGTTCGGAGGACAGGGGAATTGGCTACACCTTC
CDR3aa: CASSSEDRGIGYTF

abundance: many
d_gene: .
len: 15
j_gene: TRBJ2-1
v_gene: TRBV20-1
CDR3nt: TGCAGTGCTCCCAGCGCGAGGGGTGATATCAATGAGCAGTTCTTC
CDR3aa: CSAPSARGDINEQFF

abundance: .
d_gene: .
len: 15
j_gene: TRBJ2-1
v_gene: TRBV19
CDR3nt: TGTGCCAGTAAGGGTCTCGGAGAGTCCTACAATGAGCAGTTCTTC
CDR3aa: CASKGLGESYNEQFF

abundance: many
d_gene: .
len: 11
j_gene: TRBJ2-5
v_gene: TRBV28
CDR3nt: TGTGCCAGCAGTCTCTTAGAGACCCAGTACTTC
CDR3aa: CASSLLETQYF

abundance: many
d_gene: .
len: 15
j_gene: TRBJ2-5
v_gene: TRBV3-1
CDR3nt: TGTGCCAGCAGCCAAACTGCCGGGCCGAAAGAGACCCAGTACTTC
CDR3aa: CASSQTAGPKETQYF

abundance: many
d_gene: .
len: 13
j_gene: TRBJ2-7
v_gene: TRBV20-1
CDR3nt: TGCAGTGCAAACAGGTTAGGGGGTTACGAGCAGTACTTC
CDR3aa: CSANRLGGYEQYF

abundance: many
d_gene: TRBD1
len: 15
j_gene: TRBJ1-2
v_gene: TRBV3-1
CDR3nt: TGTGCCAGCAGCCAGGAGAACAGGGGGCCTTTTGGCTACACCTTC
CDR3aa: CASSQENRGPFGYTF

abundance: many
d_gene: .
len: 16
j_gene: TRBJ2-7
v_gene: TRBV30
CDR3nt: TGTGCCTGGAGCGCCCCGGGTGGGCGGAAGGCCTACGAGCAGTACTTC
CDR3aa: CAWSAPGGRKAYEQYF

abundance: .
d_gene: .
len: 15
j_gene: TRBJ2-5
v_gene: TRBV7-3
CDR3nt: TGTGCCAGCAGCTTAAGTCCAACTCTTAAAGAGACCCAGTACTTC
CDR3aa: CASSLSPTLKETQYF

abundance: many
d_gene: .
len: 13
j_gene: TRBJ2-2
v_gene: TRBV5-1
CDR3nt: TGCGCCAGCAGTCCGGGGGTAAACGGGGAGCTGTTTTTT
CDR3aa: CASSPGVNGELFF

abundance: many
d_gene: .
len: 14
j_gene: TRBJ1-5
v_gene: TRBV7-8
CDR3nt: TGTGCCAGCAGCCCGAATACTCAAGTTCAGCCCCAGCATTTT
CDR3aa: CASSPNTQVQPQHF

abundance: many
d_gene: .
len: 13
j_gene: TRBJ2-3
v_gene: TRBV7-3
CDR3nt: TGTGCCAGCAGCCGGGGGGCCACAGATACGCAGTATTTT
CDR3aa: CASSRGATDTQYF

abundance: many
d_gene: .
len: 16
j_gene: TRBJ1-1
v_gene: TRBV20-1
CDR3nt: TGCAGTGCTAGAGATTATGACCTCCTAAGGGACACTGAAGCTTTCTTT
CDR3aa: CSARDYDLLRDTEAFF

abundance: .
d_gene: .
len: 13
j_gene: TRBJ1-1
v_gene: TRBV20-1
CDR3nt: TGCAGTGCTAGACCATCCCGGGGTGGCTCGGCTTTCTTT
CDR3aa: CSARPSRGGSAFF

abundance: many
d_gene: .
len: 14
j_gene: TRBJ1-2
v_gene: TRBV7-8
CDR3nt: TGTGCCAGCAGCTTAGTCCCACAGGGCTATGGCTACACCTTC
CDR3aa: CASSLVPQGYGYTF

abundance: many
d_gene: TRBD1
len: 14
j_gene: TRBJ1-1
v_gene: TRBV15
CDR3nt: TGTGCCACCAACACGGACAGGGCGAACACTGAAGCTTTCTTT
CDR3aa: CATNTDRANTEAFF

abundance: few
d_gene: TRBD2
len: 16
j_gene: TRBJ2-2
v_gene: TRBV5-1
CDR3nt: TGCGCCAGCAGCTTGGTCGTAGCGGGGAACACCGGGGAGCTGTTTTTT
CDR3aa: CASSLVVAGNTGELFF

abundance: many
d_gene: .
len: 17
j_gene: TRBJ2-1
v_gene: TRBV3-1
CDR3nt: TGTGCCAGCAGCCCTAGAGGAAGTGGAGCGGGTTTAAATGAGCAGTTCTTC
CDR3aa: CASSPRGSGAGLNEQFF

abundance: .
d_gene: .
len: 13
j_gene: TRBJ2-1
v_gene: TRBV10-3
CDR3nt: TGTGCCATTATGGTAAGCTCCTACAATGAGCAGTTCTTC
CDR3aa: CAIMVSSYNEQFF

abundance: many
d_gene: TRBD1
len: 16
j_gene: TRBJ2-2
v_gene: TRBV11-1
CDR3nt: TGTGCCAGCAGCAAAGGACAGGGGGCGGACACCGGGGAGCTGTTTTTT
CDR3aa: CASSKGQGADTGELFF

abundance: few
d_gene: .
len: 16
j_gene: TRBJ2-6
v_gene: TRBV29-1
CDR3nt: TGCAGCGTCGCCCGGGGACATAACTCTGGGGCCAACGTCCTGACTTTC
CDR3aa: CSVARGHNSGANVLTF

abundance: few
d_gene: TRBD1
len: 15
j_gene: TRBJ1-1
v_gene: TRBV25-1
CDR3nt: TGTGCCAGCAGATTATTGGGACAGCAGAACACTGAAGCTTTCTTT
CDR3aa: CASRLLGQQNTEAFF

abundance: many
d_gene: TRBD2
len: 16
j_gene: TRBJ2-3
v_gene: TRBV20-1
CDR3nt: TGCAGTGCTAGTGGACTAGCGGGGGGGCGCACAGATACGCAGTATTTT
CDR3aa: CSASGLAGGRTDTQYF